This TCR beta chain is drawn from a study of control samples from healthy donors and cancer patients. TCRdb's table, derived via immunoSEQ multiplex PCR, lists solely in-frame clones and lacks some. The sample includes about 86,000 clones, about 89% of them seen just once. Per germline, CDR1 ENHRY and CDR2 SYGVKD. The CDR3 runs 16 residues. V lost 3 bases and J lost 3; bases outside the gene matches: 6. The TCR was taken from a woman aged 50 to 65 with colorectal cancer. The gene calls are TRBV10-3 and TRBJ2-3; 10 nucleotides agree with TRBD1. Sequencing was carried out using PBMCs. The CDR3 spells CAISDSGTGATDTQYF. For the CDR3, the DNA is TGTGCCATCAGTGACTCCGGGACAGGGGCGACAGATACGCAGTATTTT.